This entry is about one T cell receptor (beta chain). This clonotype has a handful of counts. Its specific antigen is unknown. Per-base qualities were not stored, and no clone one base away is much larger. These data originate in a study of T-cell reconstitution after alpha-beta-depleted transplantation in children listed by TCRdb under 2016. Concerning the study at large: The study quantitatively tracked T-cell immune reconstitution after TCRalphabeta/CD19-depleted allogeneic hematopoietic cell transplantation in children using TCR repertoire profiling.

For CDR1 and CDR2, the germline V gene lists SNHLY and FYNNEI. A distance of 9 bases separates the germline ends of V and J, which lose 6 bases and 7 bases respectively. There are 11 amino acids in the CDR3, from cysteine to phenylalanine inclusive. Only the CDR3 portion is preserved as DNA: 33 bases, with reading frame beginning at the first base. The method was PCR. Instrument on record: Illumina HiSeq 2500. To normalize quantification of the TCRbeta repertoire, the TCR libraries were built with molecular barcoding that relied on unique molecular identifiers. TCRdb ran its own pipeline on the public reads, namely fastp trimming at Q25 and MiXCR clone calling, and kept in-frame beta chains. Identical CDR3 protein sequences are pooled into one entry, listed with their most common genes and DNA. Within this sample are 420,000 or so distinct CDR3 sequences, with roughly 10% of them counted one time only. The ten largest clones represent about 5% of the sample.

The chain is made from TRBV2 and TRBJ1-1, with no confidently assigned D gene. The specimen was PBMCs from the stem cell graft donor, collected from the stem cell graft. This TCR was sampled from a human donor who donated a stem cell graft to a child with acute myeloid leukemia. This receptor has the CDR3 CASSNRFEAFF. The bases read TGTGCCAGCAGCAATAGGTTTGAAGCTTTCTTT.